The following is a T cell receptor beta chain sequence with its context. TCRdb's copy holds only in-frame clones and misses some; the assay was immunoSEQ multiplex PCR. Found here are a few hundred thousand clones, roughly 87% of them singletons; the top ten hold more than 1%. The data belong to a study of blood T cell repertoires in COVID-19. Unmatched junction bases numbered 3, after V lost 3 bases and J lost 5 bases. The CDR3 extends over 14 amino acids. Germline V gene data show CDR1 as LNHDA and CDR2 as SQIVND (reference sequence). J is TRBJ2-3 and V is TRBV19, with 9 bases lining up with TRBD2. The origin of this receptor is a woman aged 30 to 39 who had recovered from COVID-19. The specimen sequenced was PBMCs or T cells enriched from blood (not recorded which). The CDR3 DNA reads as TGTGCCAGTAGTATGGAAGCGGGGGGAGATACGCAGTATTTT. Its translation: CASSMEAGGDTQYF.